The rows below give T cell receptor beta chains drawn from one sample of a study of cytomegalovirus exposure and HLA in healthy donors. Profiled with immunoSEQ multiplex PCR; TCRdb holds only in-frame clones, not every one. The table shows about 160,000 clones, with about four fifths occurring only once. The specimen sequenced was PBMCs. Every receptor here comes from a man aged 45-60 years in good health and CMV-seropositive. CDR3s include the opening cysteine and the closing phenylalanine or tryptophan. The order of the fields is clone size, V gene, J gene, D gene, CDR3 DNA, CDR3 protein. The D gene is left open where the match is weak. A clone size is listed for some rows: how often the clone was seen (once, few, many), or a class if it is expanded.

NA,TRBV7-8,TRBJ2-7,NA,TGTGCCAGCAGCTTACGGACAGTTGTCTCCTACGAGCAGTACTTC,CASSLRTVVSYEQYF
NA,TRBV6-5,TRBJ1-6,TRBD1,TGTGCCAGCAACAAGGACACAGGGGGCTCACCCCTCCACTTT,CASNKDTGGSPLHF
NA,TRBV11-2,TRBJ1-3,TRBD1,TGTGCCAGCAGCTTAGTTCTGGGACAGAACTCTGGAAACACCATATATTTT,CASSLVLGQNSGNTIYF
NA,TRBV21-1,TRBJ2-3,NA,NA,CASSKGFGQGADTQYF
NA,TRBV23-1,TRBJ2-7,NA,TGCGCCAGCAGTCACCACAGGGTCGCGCTATACGAGCAGTACTTC,CASSHHRVALYEQYF
NA,TRBV7-6,TRBJ1-2,NA,TGTGCCAGCAGCTTAGTAACAGAGAACTATGGCTACACCTTC,CASSLVTENYGYTF
NA,TRBV19,TRBJ2-7,NA,TGTGCCAGTAGTATGAGTCGGACTTCCTACGAGCAGTACTTC,CASSMSRTSYEQYF
NA,TRBV11-1,TRBJ2-5,NA,TGTGCCAGCAGCTTAGGATCCCGACTCCAAGAGACCCAGTACTTC,CASSLGSRLQETQYF
NA,TRBV27,TRBJ2-1,NA,TGTGCCAGCAGTTTTGTAAAGGGGGACGGCGACAATGAGCAGTTCTTC,CASSFVKGDGDNEQFF
NA,TRBV27,TRBJ2-7,NA,TGTGCCAGCAGTTTACGACGAGCGGGCACCTACGAGCAGTACTTC,CASSLRRAGTYEQYF
NA,TRBV10-3,TRBJ2-7,NA,TGTGCCATCAGTGGACGGGGGGCGGTCAAGGAGCAGTACTTC,CAISGRGAVKEQYF
once,TRBV5-4,TRBJ2-7,TRBD1,TGTGCCAGCAGCTTGGGGACAGGGTATTCCTACGAGCAGTACTTC,CASSLGTGYSYEQYF
NA,TRBV30,TRBJ2-1,NA,TGTGCCTGGAGCGCGGGTCACAGGGAGCTAGTTGGTGAGCAGTTCTTC,CAWSAGHRELVGEQFF
NA,TRBV7-8,TRBJ2-7,NA,TGTGCCAGCAGCTTAAAGAACAGGAACAGCTACGAGCAGTACTTC,CASSLKNRNSYEQYF
NA,TRBV5-3,TRBJ2-7,TRBD1,TGTGCCAGATCTGACAGGGGGCGTAGGAACGAGCAGTACTTC,CARSDRGRRNEQYF
NA,TRBV15,TRBJ1-3,NA,TGTGCCACCAGCACCAGACAGGTCTCTGGAAACACCATATATTTT,CATSTRQVSGNTIYF
once,TRBV6-1,TRBJ2-3,NA,TGTGCCAGCATGGAAGCGGGCGCCACAGATACGCAGTATTTT,CASMEAGATDTQYF
NA,TRBV28,TRBJ2-3,TRBD2,TGTGCCAGCAGCATAGCGGGAGAGATAGATACGCAGTATTTT,CASSIAGEIDTQYF
few,TRBV9,TRBJ1-1,TRBD1,TGTGCCAGCAGCGAGGGGACAGGGGTCCGCACTGAAGCTTTCTTT,CASSEGTGVRTEAFF
NA,TRBV10-3,TRBJ2-3,NA,TGTGCCATCAGTGAGCCACAGGGACGCACAGATACGCAGTATTTT,CAISEPQGRTDTQYF
NA,TRBV5-1,TRBJ2-6,NA,TGCGCCAGCAGCTTGGATAGGGCCAACGTCCTGACTTTC,CASSLDRANVLTF
NA,TRBV11-3,TRBJ2-1,NA,TGTGCCAGCAGCTTAAATAGCGAGAATGAGCAGTTCTTC,CASSLNSENEQFF
NA,TRBV4-2,TRBJ2-5,NA,TGTGCCAGCAGCCAAGAACGGCAAGAGACCCAGTACTTC,CASSQERQETQYF
NA,TRBV25-1,TRBJ1-1,NA,TGTGCCAGCAGTGTGGGAGTTGAAGCTTTCTTT,CASSVGVEAFF
NA,TRBV5-1,TRBJ2-3,NA,TGCGCCAGCAGCTTAGCAGGTTTCACAGATACGCAGTATTTT,CASSLAGFTDTQYF
NA,TRBV7-9,TRBJ2-5,TRBD1,TGTGCCAGCAGCTTAGCGGGACAGGGGTTGTTCAAAGAGACCCAGTACTTC,CASSLAGQGLFKETQYF
NA,TRBV9,TRBJ2-1,NA,TGTGCCAGCTCCGGGAGTAGCGTGATGGGCTCGGAGCAGTTCTTC,CASSGSSVMGSEQFF
NA,TRBV5-1,TRBJ2-7,NA,TGCGCCAGCAGCAGCTCCGGTAGCTTCTACGAGCAGTACTTC,CASSSSGSFYEQYF
NA,TRBV5-4,TRBJ2-7,NA,TGTGCCAGCAGCTTGAAGTCCAGGGGTTTTTTCTACGAGCAGTACTTC,CASSLKSRGFFYEQYF